What follows are 23 T cell receptor beta chains derived from one specimen sequenced in a study of glioma-infiltrating T cells after dendritic cell vaccination. Only in-frame clones appear in the TCRdb table, and some are missing; sequencing was by immunoSEQ multiplex PCR. The sample carries some 70,000 clones, approximately 81% recorded once. This material consisted of blood, taken before dendritic cell vaccination. The receptors shown here come from a human donor with glioblastoma.

V and J are TRBV7-2 and TRBJ2-5, with TRBD2 matching over 11 bases. Looked up from germline, CDR1 is SGHTA and CDR2 is FQGNSA. V shed 0 bases, J shed 1 base, and the junction held 19 bases outside the gene matches. CDR3 length equals 22 residues. The CDR3 nucleotides read TGTGCCAGCAGCTTAGCGGCAACTCACGGCGGGGGGCTAGCGGGGGGCCAAGAGACCCAGTACTTC. It is translated as CASSLAATHGGGLAGGQETQYF.

The chain is built from TRBV4-1 and TRBJ2-1; weak D call: TRBD2 (5 bases). Trimming shortened V by 6 bases and J by 6 bases, and 12 bases separated the two germline ends. Germline CDR1 and CDR2: MGHRA and YSYEKL. The CDR3 runs 13 residues. The CDR3 sequence: CASRWRVGNEQFF. CDR3 coding DNA: TGCGCCAGCAGGTGGCGGGTAGGCAATGAGCAGTTCTTC.

V is TRBV14 and J is TRBJ1-2; 10 bases fit TRBD1. The CDR3 length is 15 residues. Germline V gene sequence: CDR1 SGHDN, CDR2 FVKESK. With 0 bases clipped from V and 7 bases from J, the junction kept 5 bases outside the gene matches. The CDR3 region has the DNA TGTGCCAGCAGCCAAGATCTAGGGACAGGGGTTGGCTACACCTTC. It codes for CASSQDLGTGVGYTF.

This clone showed up just once. V gene TRBV6-5 combines with J gene TRBJ2-7, with 10 bases that match TRBD2. This CDR3 comprises 14 residues. Germline V lookup: CDR1 MNHEY, CDR2 SVGAGI. With V trimmed by 4 bases and J by 4 bases, 4 bases remained unmatched. The CDR3 here is CASSSAGGGYEQYF. DNA for the CDR3: TGTGCCAGCAGTTCAGCGGGGGGGGGTTACGAGCAGTACTTC.

The sample holds many counts of this clone. The chain couples TRBV27 to TRBJ1-3, with D hard to call. Deletions cut 0 bases from V and 0 bases from J, with 6 bases between. The CDR3 extends over 15 amino acids. In germline, CDR1 is MNHEY, CDR2 SMNVEV (reference sequence). This chain's CDR3 is CASSLSPSSGNTIYF. The CDR3, as DNA: TGTGCCAGCAGTTTATCGCCGAGCTCTGGAAACACCATATATTTT.

The genes are TRBV11-1 and TRBJ2-2, with D possibly being TRBD2 (6 bases). Looked up from germline, CDR1 is SGHAT and CDR2 is FQDESV (reference sequence). The CDR3 consists of 16 residues. The ends were cut back, 1 base at V and 1 base at J, with 10 bases in the middle. CDR3 in DNA: TGTGCCAGCAGCTTAGGGAGGGGACTGAACACCGGGGAGCTGTTTTTT. Its translation: CASSLGRGLNTGELFF.

The V gene is TRBV7-9, the J gene TRBJ2-7; 8 bases map to TRBD2. V shed 5 bases, J shed 2 bases, and the junction held 11 bases outside the gene matches. The CDR3 is made up of 16 amino acids. CDR1 and CDR2 from the germline V gene are SEHNR and FQNEAQ (reference sequence). The CDR3 is CASSQFSGGHAYEQYF. CDR3 nucleotides: TGTGCCAGCAGCCAATTCAGCGGGGGCCATGCCTACGAGCAGTACTTC.

This chain joins TRBV7-3 and TRBJ2-1, with 13 bases aligning to TRBD2. Germline lookup yields CDR1 SGHTA and CDR2 FQGTGA. CDR3 length: 15 amino acids. V trimming: 5 bases; J trimming: 10 bases; junction bases outside the gene matches: 8. This CDR3 reads CASSPGTSGAGEQFF. CDR3 in DNA: TGTGCCAGCAGCCCGGGGACTAGCGGGGCGGGCGAGCAGTTCTTC.

This clone has more than one count but fewer than ten. J is TRBJ1-3 and V is TRBV6-6, with D uncertain. Germline loops: CDR1 MNHNY, CDR2 SVGAGI (reference sequence). The germline V and J ends were trimmed by 0 bases and 2 bases, with 8 bases remaining between them. This CDR3 is built from 15 residues. The CDR3 DNA reads TGTGCCAGCAGTTACTCGATGGCTCCTGGAAACACCATATATTTT. Protein product: CASSYSMAPGNTIYF.

The chain combines TRBV19 with TRBJ2-3; TRBD1 aligns across 7 bases. J gave up 1 base and V 4 bases, and 2 bases lay outside the gene matches. The length of the CDR3 is 14 residues. Germline lookup yields CDR1 LNHDA and CDR2 SQIVND (reference sequence). The DNA of the CDR3 is TGTGCCAGTAGTACGCAGGGGGGCACAGATACGCAGTATTTT. As protein: CASSTQGGTDTQYF. Drawing the rest from reference TRBV19 and TRBJ2-3, the complete variable domain is DGGITQSPKYLFRKEGQNVTLSCEQNLNHDAMYWYRQDPGQGLRLIYYSQIVNDFQKGDIAEGYSVSREKKESFPLTVTSAQKNPTAFYLCASSTQGGTDTQYFGPGTRLTVL.

V gene TRBV25-1 combines with J gene TRBJ2-5, with TRBD2 identical over 7 bases. With V trimmed by 1 base and J by 4 bases, 9 bases remained unmatched. The CDR3 spans 16 residues. In germline, CDR1 is MGHDK, CDR2 SYGVNS. The CDR3: CASSESRRGDPETQYF. The CDR3 bases are TGTGCCAGCAGTGAATCCCGACGGGGGGATCCAGAGACCCAGTACTTC.

The chain couples TRBV5-1 to TRBJ2-7, with D possibly matching TRBD1 (6 bases). The V gene's germline CDR1 is SGHRS and CDR2 YFSETQ. Trimming shortened V by 4 bases and J by 0 bases, and 11 bases separated the two germline ends. The CDR3 consists of 14 residues. CDR3 in amino acids: CASSARTASYEQYF. DNA of the CDR3: TGCGCCAGCAGCGCAAGGACAGCCTCCTACGAGCAGTACTTC.

This clone was detected once. The V gene is TRBV4-3, the J gene TRBJ2-3, with D tentatively TRBD2 (5 bases). Germline-derived CDR1 and CDR2 are LGHNA and YSLEER. CDR3 size: 19 residues. V was cut by 1 base and J by 2 bases, with 22 bases left in between. In DNA form, the CDR3 reads TGCGCCAGCAGCCAAGGAAACCCTAAGCGGTTGCAATACACAGATACGCAGTATTTT. Amino acids: CASSQGNPKRLQYTDTQYF.

CDR3: CASSLLDSYEQYF. The CDR3 DNA follows: TGTGCCAGCAGCCTCCTAGACAGCTACGAGCAGTACTTC. V usage is TRBV7-2 and J usage is TRBJ2-7; a weak D match, TRBD1 (5 bases). The CDR3 covers 13 residues. CDR1 is SGHTA and CDR2 is FQGNSA in the germline V gene. The V end was cut by 5 bases, the J end by 3 bases, with 11 bases between.

The genes are TRBV18 and TRBJ2-1; 7 bases are shared with TRBD1. The ends lost 3 bases at V and 1 base at J; junction bases unmatched: 9. The CDR3 is 17 residues long. Germline V CDR1 and CDR2: KGHSH, LQKENI. The CDR3 nucleotides are TGTGCCAGCTCACCGGGACAGCTACAAAATTCCTACAATGAGCAGTTCTTC. Amino acid sequence: CASSPGQLQNSYNEQFF.

As to this clone: The sample has other DNA sequences that encode this CDR3 too. The rearrangement links TRBV6-5 to TRBJ1-5; 7 bases are a match to TRBD1. With V trimmed by 6 bases and J by 0 bases, 5 bases remained unmatched. The CDR3 covers 15 residues. Per the germline V gene, CDR1 is MNHEY and CDR2 is SVGAGI. In DNA, the CDR3 is TGTGCCAGCAGGCGTACAGGGGATAGCAATCAGCCCCAGCATTTT. It encodes CASRRTGDSNQPQHF.

The chain couples TRBV5-4 to TRBJ1-3; 12 positions agree with TRBD1. Germline CDR1 reads SGHNT; CDR2 reads YYREEE (reference sequence). J was trimmed by 2 bases and V by 3 bases; bases with no gene match: 3. The CDR3 is 16 residues long. CDR3 in amino acids: CASSSGTGGTGNTIYF. In DNA, the CDR3 is TGTGCCAGCAGCTCCGGGACAGGGGGCACTGGAAACACCATATATTTT. Variable domain in full (rest from reference TRBV5-4 and TRBJ1-3): ETGVTQSPTHLIKTRGQQVTLRCSSQSGHNTVSWYQQALGQGPQFIFQYYREEENGRGNFPPRFSGLQFPNYSSELNVNALELDDSALYLCASSSGTGGTGNTIYFGEGSWLTVV.

The V call is TRBV19, the J call TRBJ2-2, with D perhaps TRBD1 (6 bases). This CDR3 is 14 amino acids long. The V end lost 5 bases, the J end lost 1 base, and 8 bases lay between the germline ends. Germline values: CDR1 LNHDA, CDR2 SQIVND (reference sequence). CDR3 nucleotide sequence: TGTGCCAGTAGTCTGACAGGGAACACCGGGGAGCTGTTTTTT. It codes for CASSLTGNTGELFF.

This sequence joins TRBV6-5 and TRBJ1-4; D might be TRBD1 (5 bases). Deletions cut 2 bases from V and 6 bases from J, with 10 bases between. The CDR3 contains 14 residues. Germline loops: CDR1 MNHEY, CDR2 SVGAGI. CDR3 loop: CASSYVGRDEKLFF. For the CDR3, the DNA is TGTGCCAGCAGTTACGTGGGGCGAGATGAAAAACTGTTTTTT.

The chain employs TRBV29-1 and TRBJ2-2, with 8 nucleotides matching TRBD1. The CDR3 spans 12 residues. The V gene end was trimmed by 5 bases and the J gene end by 5 bases; junction bases not matched to a gene: 1. Germline V gives CDR1 SQVTM, CDR2 ANQGSEA. The CDR3 loop is CSVRQGTGELFF. The CDR3 nucleotides are TGCAGCGTTCGACAGGGGACCGGGGAGCTGTTTTTT.

This chain uses TRBV9 with TRBJ1-2; 9 bases align to TRBD1. CDR1 is SGDLS and CDR2 is YYNGEE in the germline V gene. Unmatched junction bases numbered 8, after V lost 4 bases and J lost 4 bases. This CDR3 spans 15 amino acids. CDR3 nucleotides: TGTGCCAGCAGCCCCCGGACAGGGGACCCCTATGGCTACACCTTC. Translating gives CASSPRTGDPYGYTF. Variable domain in full (rest from reference TRBV9 and TRBJ1-2): DSGVTQTPKHLITATGQRVTLRCSPRSGDLSVYWYQQSLDQGLQFLIQYYNGEERAKGNILERFSAQQFPDLHSELNLSSLELGDSALYFCASSPRTGDPYGYTFGSGTRLTVV.

The DNA of the CDR3 is TGTGCCAGCAGTGCCCGGACAGGCTCGAATTTTTATGGCTACACCTTC. This codes for CASSARTGSNFYGYTF. This chain joins TRBV2 and TRBJ1-2; 7 bases fit TRBD1. J gave up 5 bases and V 4 bases, and 13 bases lay outside the gene matches. The CDR3 has 16 residues. Germline V gene sequence: CDR1 SNHLY, CDR2 FYNNEI.

The V call is TRBV7-9, the J call TRBJ1-4, with 8 bases lining up with TRBD1. The CDR3 loop spans 14 amino acids. Germline CDR1 is SEHNR and CDR2 is FQNEAQ (reference sequence). After removal of 4 bases from V and 7 bases from J, the junction contained 5 bases not matched to a gene. The CDR3 DNA is TGTGCCAGCAGCTGGGGACAGGCGGGTGAAAAACTGTTTTTT. The encoded protein is CASSWGQAGEKLFF.